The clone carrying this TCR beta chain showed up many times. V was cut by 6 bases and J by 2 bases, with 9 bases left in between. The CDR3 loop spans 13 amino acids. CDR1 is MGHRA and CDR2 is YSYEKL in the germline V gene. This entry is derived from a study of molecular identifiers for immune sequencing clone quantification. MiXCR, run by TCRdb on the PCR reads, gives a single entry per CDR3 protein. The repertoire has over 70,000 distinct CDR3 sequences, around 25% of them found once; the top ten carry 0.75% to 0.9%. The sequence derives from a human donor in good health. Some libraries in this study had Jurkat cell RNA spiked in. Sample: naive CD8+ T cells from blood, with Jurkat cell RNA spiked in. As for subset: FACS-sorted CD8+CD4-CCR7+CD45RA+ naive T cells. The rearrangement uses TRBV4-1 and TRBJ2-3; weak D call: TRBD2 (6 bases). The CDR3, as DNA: TGCGCCAGCAGGGGCGGGATCACAGATACGCAGTATTTT. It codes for CASRGGITDTQYF.